Presented here are 10 T cell receptor beta chains from one specimen sequenced in a study of T-cell reconstitution after alpha-beta-depleted transplantation in children. A library of TCRbeta sequences, prepared with unique molecular identifiers, was generated. TCRdb independently ran MiXCR on the PCR reads; one entry per CDR3 protein. The data contain 210,000 or so distinct CDR3 sequences, approximately 10% of them seen just once; the ten biggest clones take up about 6%. The sample was PBMCs from the stem cell graft donor, taken from the stem cell graft. Receptor source: a human donor who donated a stem cell graft to a child with acute lymphoblastic leukemia.

This clonotype was recorded a few times. V gene TRBV11-2 combines with J gene TRBJ2-5; tentative D call: TRBD1 (5 bases). CDR1 and CDR2 from the germline V gene are SGHAT and FQNNGV. Trimming removed 1 base from V and 0 bases from J, with 15 bases in between. The CDR3 contains 17 residues. The CDR3 bases are TGTGCCAGCAGCTTAGTTGGGGCAGCCCTGTACCAAGAGACCCAGTACTTC. Its translation is CASSLVGAALYQETQYF.

This chain uses TRBV2 with TRBJ2-5; D not certain. The CDR3 contains 11 residues. Per germline, CDR1 SNHLY and CDR2 FYNNEI. The V gene lost 2 bases and the J gene lost 5 bases, with 3 bases spanning the gap. CDR3 protein: CASSEPETQYF. Here the CDR3 DNA reads TGTGCCAGCAGTGAACCGGAGACCCAGTACTTC.

At least ten counts were recorded for this clonotype. This rearrangement joins TRBV29-1 to TRBJ2-3; possible D gene TRBD1, 6 bases. Trimming took off 3 bases at V and 5 bases at J, with 15 bases between the two ends. Per germline, CDR1 SQVTM and CDR2 ANQGSEA. This CDR3 has 14 residues. This CDR3 reads CSVDGQGSGDTQYF. The CDR3 DNA follows: TGCAGCGTTGATGGGCAGGGGAGCGGAGATACGCAGTATTTT.

The V and J genes are TRBV7-6 and TRBJ2-2, with a possible D match to TRBD2 (5 bases). The V end lost 1 base, the J end lost 2 bases, and 11 bases lay between the germline ends. The CDR3 length is 16 residues. From germline, CDR1 is SGHVS and CDR2 FNYEAQ. The CDR3 reads CASSLGLRGNTGELFF. Written as DNA, the CDR3 is TGTGCCAGCAGCTTAGGGCTACGGGGAAACACCGGGGAGCTGTTTTTT.

CDR3 sequence: CSATVPTDTWETQYF. For the CDR3, the DNA is TGCAGTGCGACAGTACCTACTGACACGTGGGAGACCCAGTACTTC. J is TRBJ2-5 and V is TRBV20-1, with a possible D match to TRBD1 (5 bases). Germline values: CDR1 DFQATT, CDR2 SNEGSKA (reference sequence). The CDR3 loop spans 15 amino acids. V was pared by 6 bases and J by 5 bases, with 22 bases between.

This clonotype occurred a few times. The rearrangement uses TRBV3-1 and TRBJ2-3; 11 bases line up with TRBD2. V was clipped by 1 base and J by 0 bases; unmatched bases: 3. This CDR3 has 17 residues. Germline lookup yields CDR1 LGHDT and CDR2 YNNKEL (reference sequence). The CDR3 protein is CASSQGLAGGSTDTQYF. The CDR3 coding sequence is TGTGCCAGCAGCCAAGGCCTAGCGGGGGGTAGCACAGATACGCAGTATTTT.

This clonotype was counted many times. The chain uses TRBV10-3 and TRBJ1-2; 8 bases align to TRBD1. CDR3 length: 14 amino acids. The J segment lost 1 base and the V segment lost 4 bases, leaving 2 bases of the junction unmatched. Germline V gene data show CDR1 as ENHRY and CDR2 as SYGVKD. The CDR3 DNA reads as TGTGCCATCAGTGGGGGACAGGTTAACTATGGCTACACCTTC. Its translation: CAISGGQVNYGYTF.

This clonotype was seen a handful of times. V gene TRBV5-1 combines with J gene TRBJ1-1; 8 positions agree with TRBD1. The V gene end was trimmed by 4 bases and the J gene end by 5 bases; junction bases not matched to a gene: 10. The CDR3 length is 15 residues. From germline, CDR1 is SGHRS and CDR2 YFSETQ. CDR3 bases: TGCGCCAGCAGCGACCCGACAGGGGTTGAAACTGAAGCTTTCTTT. Encoded protein: CASSDPTGVETEAFF.

This clonotype was picked up many times. This chain links TRBV6-5 with TRBJ1-5; no clear D. Germline assignment: CDR1 MNHEY and CDR2 SVGAGI. V dropped 0 bases and J dropped 1 base, with 7 bases sitting between them. The CDR3 extends over 15 amino acids. DNA of the CDR3: TGTGCCAGCAGTTACTCCGCCGACAGCAATCAGCCCCAGCATTTT. This sequence encodes CASSYSADSNQPQHF.

This clonotype occurred many times. This sequence joins TRBV4-1 and TRBJ1-2, with a weak D call TRBD1 (5 bases). The CDR3 extends over 15 amino acids. Germline CDR1 MGHRA, CDR2 YSYEKL. Trimming removed 4 bases at V and 0 bases at J, with 12 bases between. This CDR3 reads CASSPQGSANYGYTF. The CDR3 nucleotides read TGCGCCAGCAGCCCTCAGGGAAGCGCTAACTATGGCTACACCTTC.